The 22 T cell receptor beta chains listed next were all sequenced from one sample in a study of technical replicates of blood from several donors. TCRdb keeps only in-frame clones here, not all; method: immunoSEQ multiplex PCR. Of tens of thousands of clones detected, 85% to 95% appear once; the ten largest clones hold about 0.26%. Sequenced sample: T cells isolated from PBMCs. These receptors originate from a human donor in good health.

The V gene is TRBV25-1, the J gene TRBJ2-5, with TRBD2 identical over 9 bases. The length of the CDR3 is 15 residues. V lost 2 bases to trimming and J lost 3 bases; unmatched junction nucleotides: 4. Germline CDR1 and CDR2: MGHDK and SYGVNS. The CDR3 DNA is TGTGCCAGCAGTGAAGTTTCTAGCGGGGAAGAGACCCAGTACTTC. Amino acids: CASSEVSSGEETQYF.

The chain couples TRBV27 to TRBJ2-4; no clear D. CDR1 and CDR2 (germline): MNHEY, SMNVEV (reference sequence). V shed 4 bases and J shed 0 bases, with 13 bases lying between them. The CDR3 runs 16 residues. CDR3 in DNA: TGTGCCAGCAGTTCCGGCGTGGGCTTAGCCAAAAACATTCAGTACTTC. Protein sequence: CASSSGVGLAKNIQYF.

The chain carries TRBV27 and TRBJ2-1, with TRBD1 as a possible D gene (5 bases). V was pared by 4 bases and J by 2 bases, with 9 bases between. Germline assignment: CDR1 MNHEY and CDR2 SMNVEV (reference sequence). The CDR3 has 14 residues. The CDR3 reads CASSWSGTYNEQFF. CDR3 in DNA: TGTGCCAGCAGTTGGTCAGGGACCTACAATGAGCAGTTCTTC.

The count of this clone is one. In DNA, the CDR3 is TGTGCCAGCAGCCCGACAGGGGCCGGGGAGCTGTTTTTT. As protein: CASSPTGAGELFF. The chain recombines TRBV7-3 with TRBJ2-2, with 8 bases lining up with TRBD1. The CDR3 extends over 13 amino acids. Germline values: CDR1 SGHTA, CDR2 FQGTGA. Trimming removed 5 bases from V and 6 bases from J; junction bases left unmatched: 2.

This chain links TRBV28 with TRBJ1-5; no clear D. V dropped 6 bases and J dropped 3 bases, with 12 bases sitting between them. The germline CDR1 and CDR2 sequences are MDHEN and SYDVKM. The CDR3 extends over 14 amino acids. The CDR3 here is CASSEYLSNQPQHF. The CDR3 bases are TGTGCCAGCAGCGAGTACTTATCCAATCAGCCCCAGCATTTT.

V and J are TRBV6-6 and TRBJ2-7, with D possibly being TRBD2 (6 bases). The V end lost 5 bases, the J end lost 3 bases, and 20 bases lay between the germline ends. The CDR3 length is 16 residues. Germline-derived CDR1 and CDR2 are MNHNY and SVGAGI (reference sequence). CDR3 protein: CASSAGTRFDGYEQYF. CDR3 coding DNA: TGTGCCAGCAGTGCGGGGACTCGATTCGACGGCTACGAGCAGTACTTC.

The chain has TRBV4-1 and TRBJ2-3, with TRBD1 matching 9 bases. CDR3 size: 17 residues. V trimming: 4 bases; J trimming: 3 bases; junction bases outside the gene matches: 11. Looked up from germline, CDR1 is MGHRA and CDR2 is YSYEKL. The CDR3 region has the DNA TGCGCCAGCAGCCTACCCGAGACAGGGGGGAGTACAGATACGCAGTATTTT. Encoded protein: CASSLPETGGSTDTQYF.

This chain links TRBV14 with TRBJ1-5, with 8 bases aligning to TRBD1. Germline V CDR1 and CDR2: SGHDN, FVKESK. The CDR3 sequence is 15 residues long. The V gene end was trimmed by 4 bases and the J gene end by 2 bases; junction bases not matched to a gene: 4. Here the CDR3 reads CASSPTGAGNQPQHF. The CDR3, as DNA: TGTGCCAGCAGCCCGACAGGGGCGGGCAATCAGCCCCAGCATTTT.

This clone was recorded once. The chain joins TRBV6-1 to TRBJ2-5; 9 positions agree with TRBD2. CDR3 size: 15 residues. The germline CDR1 and CDR2 sequences are MNHNS and SASEGT. V shed 2 bases and J 4 bases; nucleotides not matched to a gene: 5. For the CDR3, the DNA is TGTGCCAGCAGTGAACTAGGACTAGCGAGAGAGACCCAGTACTTC. This translates into CASSELGLARETQYF.

The gene calls are TRBV18 and TRBJ1-1; weak D call: TRBD1 (5 bases). The CDR3 is made up of 15 amino acids. Germline CDR1 KGHSH, CDR2 LQKENI. The V and J ends lost 1 base and 1 base respectively, with 10 bases between them. In DNA form, the CDR3 reads TGTGCCAGCTCACCACTGACAGAAAAGAACACTGAAGCTTTCTTT. It codes for CASSPLTEKNTEAFF.

The genes are TRBV10-1 and TRBJ2-7, with 7 bases lining up with TRBD2. Germline V gene lookup returns CDR1 WNHNN and CDR2 SYGVQD (reference sequence). V gave up 2 bases and J gave up 1 base; unmatched junction bases: 5. CDR3 size: 15 residues. The CDR3 nucleotides read TGCGCCAGCAGTGAGAGTGCTAGCGGTTCCTACGAGCAGTACTTC. Residues: CASSESASGSYEQYF.

The gene calls are TRBV7-8 and TRBJ1-6, with a possible D match to TRBD1 (6 bases). Trimming shortened V by 1 base and J by 7 bases, and 11 bases separated the two germline ends. Germline CDR1 is SGHVS and CDR2 is FQNEAQ. This CDR3 contains 15 residues. Here the CDR3 DNA reads TGTGCCAGCAGCTTAGACAGGGTGGGGAATTCACCCCTCCACTTT. Encoded protein: CASSLDRVGNSPLHF. Complete variable domain (other parts from reference TRBV7-8 and TRBJ1-6): GAGVSQSPRYKVAKRGQDVALRCDPISGHVSLFWYQQALGQGPEFLTYFQNEAQLDKSGLPSDRFFAERPEGSVSTLKIQRTQQEDSAVYLCASSLDRVGNSPLHFGNGTRLTVT.

The genes are TRBV5-1 and TRBJ2-7, with a tentative D call TRBD2 (6 bases). Germline V gene data show CDR1 as SGHRS and CDR2 as YFSETQ. V was clipped by 5 bases and J by 5 bases, with 17 bases between them. The CDR3 loop spans 14 amino acids. The CDR3 DNA follows: TGCGCCAGCAGGCTACCCGGAGGAGGGCACGAGCAGTACTTC. Translating gives CASRLPGGGHEQYF.

The chain uses TRBV7-2 and TRBJ1-2; D perhaps matches TRBD1 (6 bases). With 1 base removed from V and 8 bases from J, the gap between germline ends came to 20 bases. Germline lookup yields CDR1 SGHTA and CDR2 FQGNSA. The CDR3 is 16 residues long. CDR3 protein: CASSLGGHPTLGGYTF. As DNA, the CDR3 is TGTGCCAGCAGCTTAGGGGGACATCCAACCCTGGGCGGCTACACCTTC.

The chain recombines TRBV5-1 with TRBJ2-2; D is unresolved. CDR3 length equals 15 residues. The V gene lost 0 bases and the J gene lost 4 bases, with 10 bases spanning the gap. CDR1 and CDR2 from the germline V gene are SGHRS and YFSETQ. DNA for the CDR3: TGCGCCAGCAGCTTGGCCGCGCTACTCACCGGGGAGCTGTTTTTT. Translated, it gives CASSLAALLTGELFF.

The rearrangement uses TRBV6-5 and TRBJ2-2; tentatively, D is TRBD1 (6 bases). From germline, CDR1 is MNHEY and CDR2 SVGAGI. V lost 10 bases and J 3 bases, leaving 9 bases between the germline ends. The CDR3 length is 12 residues. Written as DNA, the CDR3 is TGTGCCATAAGACAGGACACCGGGGAGCTGTTTTTT. Its translation is CAIRQDTGELFF.

V gene TRBV7-9 combines with J gene TRBJ2-7, with 7 nucleotides matching TRBD2. V was clipped by 1 base and J by 6 bases; unmatched bases: 9. Germline V gene lookup returns CDR1 SEHNR and CDR2 FQNEAQ (reference sequence). CDR3 length: 15 residues. This CDR3 is CASSLGGTTSSEQYF. The CDR3 bases are TGTGCCAGCAGCTTAGGGGGTACGACTAGCTCCGAGCAGTACTTC.

This chain links TRBV7-3 with TRBJ1-2, with D possibly matching TRBD1 (6 bases). CDR3 length equals 14 residues. Trimming left V 5 bases short and J 4 bases short, with 14 bases between. CDR1 is SGHTA, CDR2 FQGTGA, per germline. CDR3 amino acids: CASSPSRGSYGYTF. The CDR3 bases are TGTGCCAGCAGCCCAAGCAGGGGCTCCTATGGCTACACCTTC.

The CDR3 DNA is TGTGCCAGCAGCTCCCCTAGCGGGGGGTCCAATGAGCAGTTCTTC. The encoded protein is CASSSPSGGSNEQFF. The chain employs TRBV7-6 and TRBJ2-1; the match to TRBD2 covers 11 bases. This CDR3 is built from 15 residues. The J segment lost 6 bases and the V segment lost 4 bases, leaving 5 bases of the junction unmatched. The V gene's germline CDR1 is SGHVS and CDR2 FNYEAQ.

The rearrangement uses TRBV11-3 and TRBJ1-1; 7 bases line up with TRBD1. V gave up 7 bases and J gave up 5 bases; unmatched junction bases: 7. The germline V gene encodes CDR1 SGHNT and CDR2 YENEEA. There are 13 residues in the CDR3. The DNA for the CDR3 is TGTGCCAGCAAGAACAGGGGTGTGACTGAAGCTTTCTTT. It yields the protein CASKNRGVTEAFF.

This clone has only one observation. The chain carries TRBV19 and TRBJ1-1; no clear D gene. The germline CDR1 and CDR2 sequences are LNHDA and SQIVND (reference sequence). The CDR3 runs to 14 residues. Trimming cost V 0 bases and J 1 base, with 6 bases left between them. The CDR3 reads CASSIDLENTEAFF. The CDR3 region has the DNA TGTGCCAGTAGTATAGATCTAGAGAACACTGAAGCTTTCTTT.

The V and J genes are TRBV5-4 and TRBJ2-2; D gene uncertain. This CDR3 is 15 amino acids long. CDR1 and CDR2 from the germline V gene are SGHNT and YYREEE (reference sequence). The V end lost 5 bases, the J end lost 0 bases, and 11 bases lay between the germline ends. CDR3 in amino acids: CASRRSSANTGELFF. For the CDR3, the DNA is TGTGCCAGCAGGCGGAGTTCCGCGAACACCGGGGAGCTGTTTTTT.